Below are 14 T cell receptor beta chains sequenced from a single sample in a study of blood T cell repertoires in COVID-19. Clones were read by immunoSEQ multiplex PCR, and TCRdb kept only the in-frame ones, dropping some. The sample has 70,000 or so clones; 75% to 90% are singletons. The sample consisted of peripheral blood. Source of these receptors: an elderly woman with active or convalescent COVID-19.

V gene TRBV15 combines with J gene TRBJ2-1, with a weak D call TRBD1 (7 bases). Germline CDR1 LNHNV, CDR2 YYDKDF (reference sequence). V dropped 8 bases and J dropped 7 bases, with 18 bases sitting between them. This CDR3 has 14 residues. The CDR3 sequence is CATERATGWNEQFF. Here the CDR3 DNA reads TGTGCCACCGAGCGGGCGACAGGGTGGAATGAGCAGTTCTTC.

This chain connects TRBV13 to TRBJ1-3, with a weak D call TRBD1 (6 bases). This CDR3 has 15 amino acids. With 4 bases removed from V and 0 bases from J, the gap between germline ends came to 10 bases. The germline V gene has CDR1 PRHDT and CDR2 FYEKMQ (reference sequence). In DNA, the CDR3 is TGTGCCAGCAGCTGGTCCAGGGGCTCTGGAAACACCATATATTTT. It codes for CASSWSRGSGNTIYF.

In this sample, this clone turned up once. The rearrangement uses TRBV19 and TRBJ1-5, with TRBD1 as a possible D gene (5 bases). Trimming took 4 bases from V and 7 from J, leaving 11 bases between them. The germline CDR1 and CDR2 sequences are LNHDA and SQIVND (reference sequence). The CDR3 has 13 residues. CDR3 amino acids: CASSNQGLQPQHF. Here the CDR3 DNA reads TGTGCCAGTAGTAATCAGGGATTACAGCCCCAGCATTTT.

V usage is TRBV10-2 and J usage is TRBJ2-3, with 9 positions matching TRBD2. The CDR3 length is 15 residues. Germline CDR1 reads WSHSY; CDR2 reads SAAADI. With V trimmed by 6 bases and J by 2 bases, 6 bases remained unmatched. This CDR3 reads CASRSAGGNTDTQYF. The CDR3 region has the DNA TGCGCCAGCAGGTCAGCGGGGGGTAACACAGATACGCAGTATTTT.

V gene TRBV3-1 (or the pseudogene TRBV3-2) combines with J gene TRBJ2-5, with 7 bases fitting TRBD1. Unmatched junction bases numbered 7, after V lost 4 bases and J lost 2 bases. The CDR3 runs to 15 residues. Looked up from germline, CDR1 is LGHDT and CDR2 is YNNKEL (reference sequence). DNA of the CDR3: TGTGCCAGCAGCCGGAACAGGGGTGGGCAAGAGACCCAGTACTTC. Amino acid sequence: CASSRNRGGQETQYF.

The genes are TRBV4-1 and TRBJ2-5; D unclear. This CDR3 has 16 amino acids. V was pared by 0 bases and J by 5 bases, with 16 bases between. Germline lookup yields CDR1 MGHRA and CDR2 YSYEKL. The CDR3 DNA is TGCGCCAGCAGCCAAGATAGCCTAGTTTTTGTGGAGACCCAGTACTTC. Protein: CASSQDSLVFVETQYF.

The chain combines TRBV6-5 with TRBJ1-4; D may be TRBD1 (6 bases). Germline CDR1 reads MNHEY; CDR2 reads SVGAGI. The CDR3 has 14 residues. Trimming cost V 2 bases and J 8 bases, with 12 bases left between them. CDR3 bases: TGTGCCAGCAGTTACGGGGGGGCTCACGAAAAACTGTTTTTT. Its translation is CASSYGGAHEKLFF.

J is TRBJ2-6 and V is TRBV5-6; D ambiguous. The V end lost 0 bases, the J end lost 2 bases, and 6 bases lay between the germline ends. The CDR3 is made up of 15 amino acids. Germline assignment: CDR1 SGHDT and CDR2 YYEEEE. The CDR3 region has the DNA TGTGCCAGCAGCTTGGGGCAGGCTGGGGCCAACGTCCTGACTTTC. Translating it yields CASSLGQAGANVLTF.

V and J are TRBV6-5 and TRBJ1-2; D possibly corresponds to TRBD1 (5 bases). This CDR3 is 14 amino acids long. Trimming stripped 4 bases from V and 6 bases from J, with 15 bases between. Germline V lookup: CDR1 MNHEY, CDR2 SVGAGI. The CDR3 DNA follows: TGTGCCAGCAGTTTAAGAGAAGGGGTTAATGGCTACACCTTC. It yields the protein CASSLREGVNGYTF.

The rearrangement joins TRBV4-2 to TRBJ1-2, with 8 bases fitting TRBD1. CDR1 is LGHNA, CDR2 YNFKEQ, per germline. With V trimmed by 0 bases and J by 8 bases, 8 bases remained unmatched. The CDR3 runs 15 residues. DNA of the CDR3: TGTGCCAGCAGCCAAGATCTGGCAGGGGGCAAAGGCTACACCTTC. Protein sequence: CASSQDLAGGKGYTF.

The chain carries TRBV28 and TRBJ1-4, with D hard to call. The V and J ends lost 7 bases and 8 bases respectively, with 11 bases between them. From germline, CDR1 is MDHEN and CDR2 SYDVKM. The CDR3 has 12 amino acids. CDR3 coding DNA: TGTGCCAGCACCCAGGCGAACGAAAAACTGTTTTTT. This sequence encodes CASTQANEKLFF.

J is TRBJ2-5 and V is TRBV2, with 9 bases matching TRBD2. Germline V lookup: CDR1 SNHLY, CDR2 FYNNEI. V was clipped by 4 bases and J by 3 bases; unmatched bases: 6. CDR3 length: 15 amino acids. CDR3 loop: CASSVERGAEETQYF. CDR3 coding DNA: TGTGCCAGCAGTGTCGAGCGGGGGGCCGAAGAGACCCAGTACTTC.

The J gene is TRBJ2-3, the V gene TRBV5-8; TRBD1 matches 9 bases. Losses at the gene ends were 0 bases for V and 1 base for J; bases not matched to a gene: 6. The CDR3 length is 17 residues. Germline values: CDR1 SGHTS, CDR2 YDEGEE. Here the CDR3 DNA reads TGTGCCAGCAGCTTGGGGACAGGGGCCGCGGGCACAGATACGCAGTATTTT. Translating gives CASSLGTGAAGTDTQYF.

The J gene is TRBJ2-7, the V gene TRBV19, with a possible D match to TRBD2 (5 bases). Looked up from germline, CDR1 is LNHDA and CDR2 is SQIVND (reference sequence). Trimming shortened V by 5 bases and J by 2 bases, and 13 bases separated the two germline ends. CDR3 length: 14 residues. The CDR3 DNA reads as TGTGCCAGTAGTTTCCAAGGGCGGGCCTACGAGCAGTACTTC. This encodes CASSFQGRAYEQYF.